The 29 T cell receptor beta chains below all came from one sample that was sequenced in a study of shared clonotypes between healthy human individuals. Using immunoSEQ multiplex PCR, the repertoire was profiled, and TCRdb retains in-frame clones only, with some absent. The table lists around 550,000 clones, almost 97% of them singletons. The sample taken for sequencing was naive CD4+ T cells sorted from blood. Noted subset: CD45RA+ positively selected. Receptor source: a woman aged 25 to 39 in good health.

This clone was recorded only once. The rearrangement links TRBV30 to TRBJ1-2; D gene unclear. V was pared by 2 bases and J by 4 bases, with 8 bases between. Looked up from germline, CDR1 is GTSNPN and CDR2 is SVGIG (reference sequence). The CDR3 runs 12 residues. This CDR3 reads CAWSLQSYGYTF. CDR3 DNA: TGTGCCTGGAGTCTTCAATCCTATGGCTACACCTTC.

The chain couples TRBV7-8 to TRBJ2-1; the D is unclear. This CDR3 has 15 residues. CDR1 and CDR2 from the germline V gene are SGHVS and FQNEAQ. V lost 6 bases and J 1 base, leaving 13 bases between the germline ends. As DNA, the CDR3 is TGTGCCAGCAGTTCGTCTCAGATTTCCTACAATGAGCAGTTCTTC. It specifies CASSSSQISYNEQFF.

This chain links TRBV29-1 with TRBJ2-6; 7 bases match TRBD1. The V gene end was trimmed by 4 bases and the J gene end by 1 base; junction bases not matched to a gene: 4. Germline loops: CDR1 SQVTM, CDR2 ANQGSEA. This CDR3 has 15 amino acids. The CDR3 DNA follows: TGCAGCGTTGGAGGGGGCAGGTCTGGGGCCAACGTCCTGACTTTC. It translates to CSVGGGRSGANVLTF.

V usage is TRBV27 and J usage is TRBJ2-1; maybe TRBD2 (5 bases). The germline CDR1 and CDR2 sequences are MNHEY and SMNVEV (reference sequence). This CDR3 has 15 amino acids. V was shortened by 3 bases and J by 1 base, with 10 bases between the two germline ends. This CDR3 is CASSLEVRSYNEQFF. The CDR3 DNA sequence: TGTGCCAGCAGTTTGGAGGTGAGGTCCTACAATGAGCAGTTCTTC.

This clone was observed once. V gene TRBV7-2 combines with J gene TRBJ2-5, with TRBD2 matching 7 bases. The CDR3 extends over 14 amino acids. Per the germline V gene, CDR1 is SGHTA and CDR2 is FQGNSA. The ends lost 1 base at V and 7 bases at J; junction bases unmatched: 6. The CDR3: CASSLDRGRRTQYF. In nucleotides, the CDR3 is TGTGCCAGCAGCTTAGATCGCGGGAGACGGACCCAGTACTTC.

The chain couples TRBV6-6 to TRBJ2-5; D might be TRBD1 (6 bases). The DNA matches TRBJ2-7 better at its end, which makes the J call doubtful. CDR1 is MNHNY and CDR2 is SVGAGI in the germline V gene (reference sequence). The length of the CDR3 is 15 residues. The CDR3 spells CASRPSGALTTEQYF. Written as DNA, the CDR3 is TGTGCCAGCAGACCCTCAGGGGCCCTGACTACCGAGCAGTACTTC.

The rearrangement uses TRBV19 and TRBJ2-1, with a tentative D call TRBD2 (6 bases). With 6 bases removed from V and 0 bases from J, the gap between germline ends came to 15 bases. The CDR3 length is 16 residues. CDR1 is LNHDA, CDR2 SQIVND, per germline (reference sequence). The CDR3 sequence: CASSPASDPSYNEQFF. CDR3 nucleotides: TGTGCCAGTAGCCCCGCTAGCGACCCCTCCTACAATGAGCAGTTCTTC.

The genes are TRBV5-4 and TRBJ1-1, with a tentative D call TRBD1 (6 bases). Deletions cut 5 bases from V and 4 bases from J, with 15 bases between. The CDR3 spans 14 residues. The germline CDR1 and CDR2 sequences are SGHNT and YYREEE (reference sequence). In DNA form, the CDR3 reads TGTGCCAGCAGGGGGGGGCAGGGCCCCACTGAAGCTTTCTTT. This encodes CASRGGQGPTEAFF.

This chain joins TRBV21-1 and TRBJ1-1; TRBD1 is the table's D call and was not checked against the DNA. TRBV21-1 counts as a pseudogene. This CDR3 has 15 amino acids. The CDR3 sequence: CASSRRQGLVAEAFF. The DNA of the CDR3 is TGTGCCAGCAGCAGAAGACAGGGGCTGGTCGCTGAAGCTTTCTTT.

V gene TRBV19 combines with J gene TRBJ2-5; D may match TRBD1 or TRBD2 (7 bases each). Trimming shortened V by 2 bases and J by 5 bases, and 15 bases separated the two germline ends. CDR3 length: 15 residues. CDR1 and CDR2 (germline): LNHDA, SQIVND (reference sequence). CDR3 sequence (DNA): TGTGCCAGTAGTATACGGAGCGGGACAGTTGAGACCCAGTACTTC. This sequence encodes CASSIRSGTVETQYF.

This chain links TRBV28 with TRBJ1-2, with TRBD1 identical over 10 bases. CDR1 MDHEN and CDR2 SYDVKM come from the germline V gene. Trimming cost V 3 bases and J 0 bases; bases outside gene matches: 4. This CDR3 has 16 amino acids. The CDR3 DNA follows: TGTGCCAGCAGTTTCGGACAGGGGGGTACTAACTATGGCTACACCTTC. It is translated as CASSFGQGGTNYGYTF.

V and J are TRBV28 and TRBJ2-1; D may be TRBD2 (5 bases). Trimming shortened V by 5 bases and J by 3 bases, and 14 bases separated the two germline ends. The CDR3 runs 15 residues. Germline V lookup: CDR1 MDHEN, CDR2 SYDVKM. The CDR3 DNA is TGTGCCAGCAGTCCCACCAGCGGCCACTACAATGAGCAGTTCTTC. This translates into CASSPTSGHYNEQFF.

This sequence joins TRBV28 and TRBJ2-7; unclear D gene. This CDR3 is built from 14 residues. Germline CDR1 is MDHEN and CDR2 is SYDVKM. The V and J ends lost 1 base and 4 bases respectively, with 11 bases between them. The CDR3 sequence is CASSLFDGTYEQYF. The CDR3 region has the DNA TGTGCCAGCAGTTTATTCGACGGAACTTACGAGCAGTACTTC.

V usage is TRBV2 and J usage is TRBJ2-1; D may be TRBD2 (6 bases). The V and J ends lost 4 bases and 2 bases respectively, with 9 bases between them. The germline V gene has CDR1 SNHLY and CDR2 FYNNEI. The length of the CDR3 is 14 residues. CDR3 amino acids: CASSGVAAYNEQFF. The CDR3 coding sequence is TGTGCCAGCAGTGGAGTAGCGGCCTACAATGAGCAGTTCTTC.

The chain joins TRBV7-9 to TRBJ2-3, with unresolved D. The CDR3 runs 12 residues. The germline CDR1 and CDR2 sequences are SEHNR and FQNEAQ (reference sequence). Trimming left V 3 bases short and J 4 bases short, with 5 bases between. As DNA, the CDR3 is TGTGCCAGCAGCTTTTCCCCAGATACGCAGTATTTT. It specifies CASSFSPDTQYF.

This clone was seen more than once but under ten times. V and J are TRBV6-5 and TRBJ1-2, with 7 bases lining up with TRBD1. The trim removed 10 bases at V and 4 bases at J, leaving 12 bases unmatched. This CDR3 is built from 14 residues. Germline V CDR1 and CDR2: MNHEY, SVGAGI. This CDR3 is CATAADREVYGYTF. The CDR3 nucleotides are TGTGCCACCGCGGCAGACAGGGAAGTCTATGGCTACACCTTC.

This sequence joins TRBV11-2 and TRBJ1-4; D possibly corresponds to TRBD1 (6 bases). The germline CDR1 and CDR2 sequences are SGHAT and FQNNGV. V lost 4 bases, J lost 7 bases, and 16 bases lay in between. The CDR3 totals 15 residues. The CDR3 DNA follows: TGTGCCAGCAGCTCGAAGGGACAATGGGGTGAAAAACTGTTTTTT. It encodes CASSSKGQWGEKLFF.

The chain is built from TRBV29-1 and TRBJ2-3; a weak D match, TRBD1 (6 bases). V lost 6 bases to trimming and J lost 0 bases, with 19 bases between them. Looked up from germline, CDR1 is SQVTM and CDR2 is ANQGSEA. This CDR3 is built from 16 residues. This CDR3 reads CSVTRTAGESTDTQYF. As DNA, the CDR3 is TGCAGCGTCACCCGGACAGCCGGGGAAAGCACAGATACGCAGTATTTT.

The chain couples TRBV19 to TRBJ2-7, with D possibly being TRBD2 (5 bases). Germline CDR1 reads LNHDA; CDR2 reads SQIVND (reference sequence). This CDR3 spans 14 amino acids. The ends were cut back, 8 bases at V and 0 bases at J, with 14 bases in the middle. The chain's CDR3 is CASAKTEGSYEQYF. As DNA, the CDR3 is TGTGCCAGTGCTAAAACAGAGGGCTCCTACGAGCAGTACTTC.

The rearrangement links TRBV4-2 to TRBJ1-1; TRBD1 is a possible D gene (6 bases). V was trimmed by 3 bases and J by 1 base, leaving 9 bases between them. Germline lookup yields CDR1 LGHNA and CDR2 YNFKEQ. The CDR3 has 14 amino acids. This CDR3 is CASSQTGPNTEAFF. Here the CDR3 DNA reads TGTGCCAGCAGCCAGACAGGCCCGAACACTGAAGCTTTCTTT.

This chain connects TRBV7-3 to TRBJ2-7; no definite D call. Trimming removed 6 bases from V and 3 bases from J, with 6 bases in between. This CDR3 contains 11 residues. Germline assignment: CDR1 SGHTA and CDR2 FQGTGA. The CDR3 loop is CASSSNYEQYF. The DNA of the CDR3 is TGTGCCAGCAGTTCGAACTACGAGCAGTACTTC.

The V and J genes are TRBV10-3 and TRBJ1-5; D unresolved. CDR3 size: 14 residues. Germline CDR1 reads ENHRY; CDR2 reads SYGVKD. The V and J ends lost 6 bases and 4 bases respectively, with 13 bases between them. Written as DNA, the CDR3 is TGTGCCATCAGCGGGTCGGGGATAAATCAGCCCCAGCATTTT. It is translated as CAISGSGINQPQHF.

The chain combines TRBV29-1 with TRBJ2-5, with TRBD1 identical over 8 bases. The J call is in doubt because the DNA end fits TRBJ2-7 better. The CDR3 extends over 11 amino acids. Looked up from germline, CDR1 is SQVTM and CDR2 is ANQGSEA. CDR3 amino acids: CSGGQVYEQYF. The CDR3 DNA is TGCAGCGGGGGACAGGTCTACGAGCAGTACTTC.

This clone showed up just once. The rearrangement links TRBV7-2 to TRBJ2-3; D is uncertain. In germline, CDR1 is SGHTA, CDR2 FQGNSA. V lost 1 base and J lost 0, with 8 bases in between. The CDR3 extends over 15 amino acids. CDR3 coding DNA: TGTGCCAGCAGCTTAGGCCGGCCTAGCACAGATACGCAGTATTTT. This sequence encodes CASSLGRPSTDTQYF.

Comments on this clone: This same CDR3 is encoded by further DNA sequences in the sample. This CDR3 is CASSLQGSNQPQHF. CDR3 in DNA: TGTGCCAGCAGTCTACAGGGCAGCAATCAGCCCCAGCATTTT. The chain joins TRBV27 to TRBJ1-5, with D perhaps TRBD1 (6 bases). From germline, CDR1 is MNHEY and CDR2 SMNVEV (reference sequence). The CDR3 has 14 amino acids. Trimming left V 5 bases short and J 1 base short, with 9 bases between.

The chain links TRBV2 to TRBJ1-2; the D is unclear. V lost 6 bases and J lost 6, with 14 bases in between. Per germline, CDR1 SNHLY and CDR2 FYNNEI. The CDR3 length is 13 residues. The CDR3 nucleotides read TGTGCCAGCAGAATTAGGGAGGGCGATGGCTACACCTTC. This gives the protein CASRIREGDGYTF.

The CDR3 spells CSVGTSGERQADTQYF. The CDR3 DNA reads TGCAGCGTAGGGACTAGCGGGGAAAGGCAGGCAGATACGCAGTATTTT. V gene TRBV29-1 combines with J gene TRBJ2-3; 13 bases line up with TRBD2. The CDR3 is made up of 16 amino acids. Germline V gene lookup returns CDR1 SQVTM and CDR2 ANQGSEA. With 6 bases clipped from V and 4 bases from J, the junction kept 10 bases outside the gene matches.

This chain connects TRBV5-1 to TRBJ2-7; possible D gene TRBD1, 5 bases. V lost 4 bases to trimming and J lost 2 bases, with 13 bases between them. This CDR3 has 14 residues. CDR1 is SGHRS, CDR2 YFSETQ, per germline. This CDR3 is CASSARTQTYEQYF. DNA for the CDR3: TGCGCCAGCAGCGCCAGGACACAAACCTACGAGCAGTACTTC.

The CDR3: CASSLGLAVPYEQYF. As DNA, the CDR3 is TGCGCCAGCAGCTTGGGACTAGCGGTTCCCTACGAGCAGTACTTC. V is TRBV5-1 and J is TRBJ2-7; 9 bases are shared with TRBD2. CDR1 and CDR2 from the germline V gene are SGHRS and YFSETQ. J was trimmed by 2 bases and V by 0 bases; bases with no gene match: 3. This CDR3 region has 15 residues.